This T cell receptor beta chain comes out of a study of response to subunit inactivated influenza vaccine. TCRdb passed the RT-PCR reads through MiXCR, listing each CDR3 protein once. This sample has about 500,000 distinct CDR3 sequences, with approximately 16% found just once. The germline V gene has CDR1 SGHTA and CDR2 FQGNSA. The V and J ends lost 2 bases and 9 bases respectively, with 14 bases between them. The CDR3 loop spans 15 amino acids. General study results and limits: Authors suggested seasonal influenza vaccinations each recruit few new T cells.

A remark on this clonotype: The antigen remains undetermined.

This receptor was taken from a man aged 50 to 75 who received an inactivated influenza vaccine. The gene calls are TRBV7-2 and TRBJ1-6, with D tentatively TRBD1 (5 bases). Specimen: CD4+ T cells sorted from PBMCs, collected roughly 24 months after vaccination. CDR3 loop: CASSLSSSRGSPLHF. Here the CDR3 DNA reads TGTGCCAGCAGCTTATCCTCTTCTAGGGGTTCACCCCTCCACTTT. Complete variable domain (other parts from reference TRBV7-2 and TRBJ1-6): GAGVSQSPSNKVTEKGKDVELRCDPISGHTALYWYRQSLGQGLEFLIYFQGNSAPDKSGLPSDRFSAERTGGSVSTLTIQRTQQEDSAVYLCASSLSSSRGSPLHFGNGTRLTVT.